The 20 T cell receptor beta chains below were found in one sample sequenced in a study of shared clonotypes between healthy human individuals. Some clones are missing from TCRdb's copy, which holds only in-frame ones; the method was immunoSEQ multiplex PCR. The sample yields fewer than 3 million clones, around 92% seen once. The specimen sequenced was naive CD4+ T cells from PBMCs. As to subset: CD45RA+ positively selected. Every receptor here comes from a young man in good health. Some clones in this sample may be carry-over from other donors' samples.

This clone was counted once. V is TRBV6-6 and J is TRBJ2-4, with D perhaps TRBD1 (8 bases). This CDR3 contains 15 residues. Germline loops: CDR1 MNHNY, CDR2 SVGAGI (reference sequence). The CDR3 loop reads CATGGEGFSKNIQYF. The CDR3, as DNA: TGTGCTACAGGGGGGGAAGGTTTTAGCAAAAACATTCAGTACTTC.

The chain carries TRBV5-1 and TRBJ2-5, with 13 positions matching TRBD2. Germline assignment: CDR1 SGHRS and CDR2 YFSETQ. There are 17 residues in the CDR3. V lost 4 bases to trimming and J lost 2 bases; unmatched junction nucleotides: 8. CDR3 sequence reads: CASSLGLAGLLQETQYF. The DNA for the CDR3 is TGCGCCAGCAGCCTGGGACTAGCGGGACTACTACAAGAGACCCAGTACTTC.

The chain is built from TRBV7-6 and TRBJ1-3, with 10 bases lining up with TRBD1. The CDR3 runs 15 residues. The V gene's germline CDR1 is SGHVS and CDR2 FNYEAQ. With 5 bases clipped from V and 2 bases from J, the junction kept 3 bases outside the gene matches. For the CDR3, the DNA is TGTGCCAGCAGCCAAGGACAGGGGGCTGGAAACACCATATATTTT. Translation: CASSQGQGAGNTIYF.

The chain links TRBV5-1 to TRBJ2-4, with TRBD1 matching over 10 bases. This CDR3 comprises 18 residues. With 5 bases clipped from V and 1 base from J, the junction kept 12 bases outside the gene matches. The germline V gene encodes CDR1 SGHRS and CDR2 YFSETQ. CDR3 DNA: TGCGCCAGCAGGCCGTCGGACAGGGGGAGATTTGCCAAAAACATTCAGTACTTC. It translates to CASRPSDRGRFAKNIQYF.

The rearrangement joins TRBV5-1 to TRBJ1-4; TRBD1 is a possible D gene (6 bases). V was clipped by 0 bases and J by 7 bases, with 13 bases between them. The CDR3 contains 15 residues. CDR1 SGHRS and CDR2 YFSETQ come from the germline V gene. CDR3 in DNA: TGCGCCAGCAGCTTGGCCCTGGGGGCCGTTGAAAAACTGTTTTTT. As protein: CASSLALGAVEKLFF.

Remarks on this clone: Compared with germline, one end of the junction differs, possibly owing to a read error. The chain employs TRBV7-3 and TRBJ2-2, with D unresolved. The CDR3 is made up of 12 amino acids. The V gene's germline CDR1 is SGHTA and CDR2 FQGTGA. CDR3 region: CASRLTTGELFF. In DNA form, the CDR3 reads TGTGCCAGCAGGTTAACCACCGGGGAGCTGTTTTTT.

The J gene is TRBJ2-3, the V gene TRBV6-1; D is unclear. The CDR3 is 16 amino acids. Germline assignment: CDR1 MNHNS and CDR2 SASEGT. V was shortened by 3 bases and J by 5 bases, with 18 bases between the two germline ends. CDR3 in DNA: TGTGCCAGCAGTGAGACGCTCGGCAGTGTTAGAGATACGCAGTATTTT. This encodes CASSETLGSVRDTQYF.

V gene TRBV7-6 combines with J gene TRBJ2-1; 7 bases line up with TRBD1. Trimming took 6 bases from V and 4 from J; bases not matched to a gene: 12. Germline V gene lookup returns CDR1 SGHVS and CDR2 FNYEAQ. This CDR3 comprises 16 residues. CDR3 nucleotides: TGTGCCAGCAGTCGTATAGACAGGGTATCGTACAATGAGCAGTTCTTC. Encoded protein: CASSRIDRVSYNEQFF.

The CDR3 bases are TGTGCCATCAGTGTTCAGGGGAGTAACTATGGCTACACCTTC. This gives the protein CAISVQGSNYGYTF. The chain is built from TRBV10-3 and TRBJ1-2; D is perhaps TRBD1 (6 bases). Trimming took 4 bases from V and 1 from J, leaving 10 bases between them. Germline V gene sequence: CDR1 ENHRY, CDR2 SYGVKD. This CDR3 is 14 amino acids long.

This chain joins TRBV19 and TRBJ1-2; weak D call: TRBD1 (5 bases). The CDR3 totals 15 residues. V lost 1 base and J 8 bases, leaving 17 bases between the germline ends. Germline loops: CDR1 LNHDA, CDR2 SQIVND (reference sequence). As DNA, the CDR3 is TGTGCCAGTAGTATAGGACGCGGGCAGGGTGGAGGCTACACCTTC. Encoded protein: CASSIGRGQGGGYTF.

The CDR3 is CASSSLSEKLFF. The CDR3 DNA reads TGTGCCAGCAGTTCGTTATCCGAAAAACTGTTTTTT. The chain joins TRBV6-1 to TRBJ1-4; D is ambiguous. Trimming left V 5 bases short and J 8 bases short, with 9 bases between. CDR3 length equals 12 residues. CDR1 and CDR2 from the germline V gene are MNHNS and SASEGT.

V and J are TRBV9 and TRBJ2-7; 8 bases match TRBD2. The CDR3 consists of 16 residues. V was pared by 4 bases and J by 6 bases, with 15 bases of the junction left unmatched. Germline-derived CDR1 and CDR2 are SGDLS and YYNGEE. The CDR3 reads CASSLIGLAAVGEQYF. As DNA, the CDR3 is TGTGCCAGCAGCCTAATAGGACTAGCAGCCGTCGGCGAGCAGTACTTC.

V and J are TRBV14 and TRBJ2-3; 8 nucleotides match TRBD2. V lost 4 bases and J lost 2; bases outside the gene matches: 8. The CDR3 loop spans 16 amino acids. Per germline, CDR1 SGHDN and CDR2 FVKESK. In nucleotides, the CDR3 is TGTGCCAGCAGCCGCCTTACTAGCGGACACACAGATACGCAGTATTTT. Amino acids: CASSRLTSGHTDTQYF. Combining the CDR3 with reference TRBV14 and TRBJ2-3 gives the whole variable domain EAGVTQFPSHSVIEKGQTVTLRCDPISGHDNLYWYRRVMGKEIKFLLHFVKESKQDESGMPNNRFLAERTGGTYSTLKVQPAELEDSGVYFCASSRLTSGHTDTQYFGPGTRLTVL.

The CDR3 DNA reads as TGTGCCAGCAGCTTGGCCCTAGGGCAGTACGAGCAGTACTTC. Protein: CASSLALGQYEQYF. The chain has TRBV5-5 and TRBJ2-7, with unresolved D. Germline CDR1 SGHKS, CDR2 YYEKEE (reference sequence). The CDR3 loop spans 14 amino acids. The germline V and J ends were trimmed by 0 bases and 4 bases, with 11 bases remaining between them.

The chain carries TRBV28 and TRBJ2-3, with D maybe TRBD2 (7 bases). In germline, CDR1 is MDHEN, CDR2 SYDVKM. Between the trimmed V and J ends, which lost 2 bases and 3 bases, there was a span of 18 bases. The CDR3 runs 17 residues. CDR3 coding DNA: TGTGCCAGCAGTTTAGGGGGGGCCGGGGCCAGAACAGATACGCAGTATTTT. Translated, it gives CASSLGGAGARTDTQYF.

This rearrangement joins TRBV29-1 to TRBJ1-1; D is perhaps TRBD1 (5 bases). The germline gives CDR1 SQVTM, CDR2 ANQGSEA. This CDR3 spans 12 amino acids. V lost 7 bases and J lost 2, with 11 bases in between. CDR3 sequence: CSGRDLNTEAFF. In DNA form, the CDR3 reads TGCAGCGGGCGGGACTTAAACACTGAAGCTTTCTTT.

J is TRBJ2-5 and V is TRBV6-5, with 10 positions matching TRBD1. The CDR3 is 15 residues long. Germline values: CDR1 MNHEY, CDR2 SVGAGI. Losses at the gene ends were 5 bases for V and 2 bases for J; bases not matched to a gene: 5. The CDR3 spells CASSQRTGGQETQYF. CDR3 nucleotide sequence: TGTGCCAGCAGTCAACGGACAGGGGGACAAGAGACCCAGTACTTC.

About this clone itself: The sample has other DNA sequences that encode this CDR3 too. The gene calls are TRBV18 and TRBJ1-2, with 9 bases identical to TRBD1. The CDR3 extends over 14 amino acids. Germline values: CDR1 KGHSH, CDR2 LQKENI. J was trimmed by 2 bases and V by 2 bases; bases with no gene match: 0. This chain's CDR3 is CASSPDRGNYGYTF. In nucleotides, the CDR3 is TGTGCCAGCTCACCAGACAGGGGGAACTATGGCTACACCTTC.

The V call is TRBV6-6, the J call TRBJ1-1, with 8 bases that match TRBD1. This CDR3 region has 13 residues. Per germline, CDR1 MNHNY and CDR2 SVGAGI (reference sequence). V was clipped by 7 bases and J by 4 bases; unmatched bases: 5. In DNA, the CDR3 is TGTGCCAGCAAGACAGGGGAAGGCACTGAAGCTTTCTTT. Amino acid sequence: CASKTGEGTEAFF.

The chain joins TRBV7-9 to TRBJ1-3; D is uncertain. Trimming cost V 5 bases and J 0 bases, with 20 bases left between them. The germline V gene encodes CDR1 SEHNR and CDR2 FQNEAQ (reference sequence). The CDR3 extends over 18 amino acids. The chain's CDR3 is CASSQIGDRPTSGNTIYF. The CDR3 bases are TGTGCCAGCAGCCAAATAGGTGACCGACCGACCTCTGGAAACACCATATATTTT.